The following is a T cell receptor beta chain sequence with its context. Its antigen is undetermined. Time point denoted: cycle 4 day 1 (C4D1), after 6 weeks of nivolumab. Each patient's relapse followed autologous stem cell transplantation, and brentuximab vedotin exposure varied. This specimen belongs to a study of PD-1 blockade in classical Hodgkin lymphoma. Study-level findings and limits: Relapsed/refractory patients reportedly had lower baseline diversity than newly diagnosed patients. Patients newly diagnosed and complete responders had comparable baseline diversity. Possibly reflecting disease activity or prior therapy, repertoire differences have causes that remain undefined.

This table comes from immunoSEQ multiplex PCR, and its TCRdb copy is limited to in-frame clones, with some not included. The profile shows 100,000 or so clones, 75% to 95% of them singletons. The sample in question was peripheral blood mononuclear cells (PBMCs), obtained before the fourth cycle of nivolumab. The receptor was derived from a human donor with classical Hodgkin lymphoma.

The CDR3 is CATSRGFWGEYNEQFF. The CDR3 DNA reads as TGTGCCACCAGCAGGGGGTTCTGGGGGGAGTACAATGAGCAGTTCTTC. The chain couples TRBV15 to TRBJ2-1; TRBD2 is a possible D gene (6 bases). V was cut by 3 bases and J by 4 bases, with 16 bases left in between. The CDR3 extends over 16 amino acids. CDR1 LNHNV and CDR2 YYDKDF come from the germline V gene (reference sequence).